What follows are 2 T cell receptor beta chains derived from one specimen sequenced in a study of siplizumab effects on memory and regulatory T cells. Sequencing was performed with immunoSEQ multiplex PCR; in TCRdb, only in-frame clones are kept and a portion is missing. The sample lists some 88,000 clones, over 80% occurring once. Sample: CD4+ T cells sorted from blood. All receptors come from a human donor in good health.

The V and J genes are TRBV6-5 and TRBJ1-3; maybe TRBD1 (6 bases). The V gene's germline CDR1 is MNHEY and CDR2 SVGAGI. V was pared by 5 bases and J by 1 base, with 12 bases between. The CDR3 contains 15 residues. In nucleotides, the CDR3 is TGTGCCAGCAGTAGAACGACAGGTTCTGGAAACACCATATATTTT. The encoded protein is CASSRTTGSGNTIYF.

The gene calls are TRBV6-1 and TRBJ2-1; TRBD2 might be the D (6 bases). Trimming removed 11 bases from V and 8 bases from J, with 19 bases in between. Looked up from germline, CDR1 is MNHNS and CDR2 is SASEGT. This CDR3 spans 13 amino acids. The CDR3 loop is CASLDWGVDEQFF. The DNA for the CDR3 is TGTGCCTCATTGGATTGGGGGGTGGATGAGCAGTTCTTC.